These 23 T cell receptor beta chains came from one sample sequenced in a study of T cells after yellow fever vaccination. One entry per CDR3 protein results from TCRdb running MiXCR on the 5' RACE reads. The table records roughly 96,000 distinct CDR3 sequences, over 8% of them present only once. The material was CD8+ T cells not binding an NS4B(214-222) dextramer, sorted from PBMCs, obtained roughly 15 days after the first yellow fever vaccination. These receptors were collected from a man aged 18-30 years who received the YFV17D yellow fever vaccine.

V usage is TRBV15 and J usage is TRBJ2-5; D is unclear. The germline V and J ends were trimmed by 0 bases and 2 bases, with 10 bases remaining between them. This CDR3 is built from 15 residues. Germline CDR1 is LNHNV and CDR2 is YYDKDF (reference sequence). The CDR3 loop reads CATSRDHSVQETQYF. The CDR3 DNA reads as TGTGCCACCAGCAGAGATCACTCTGTTCAAGAGACCCAGTACTTC. Based on the CDR3 plus reference TRBV15 and TRBJ2-5, the full variable domain is DAMVIQNPRYQVTQFGKPVTLSCSQTLNHNVMYWYQQKSSQAPKLLFHYYDKDFNNEADTPDNFQSRRPNTSFCFLDIRSPGLGDTAMYLCATSRDHSVQETQYFGPGTRLLVL.

This clonotype was recorded a few times. V gene TRBV7-8 combines with J gene TRBJ2-7, with 8 bases identical to TRBD2. V dropped 5 bases and J dropped 4; count of bases not matched to a gene: 13. Germline CDR1 and CDR2: SGHVS and FQNEAQ. This CDR3 comprises 16 residues. The CDR3 bases are TGTGCCAGCAGCCCAGCGGGGGCGGGGATGGCGTACGAGCAGTACTTC. It encodes CASSPAGAGMAYEQYF.

The chain links TRBV11-2 to TRBJ2-2; 8 bases are a match to TRBD1. The CDR3 totals 15 residues. V lost 1 base and J lost 3; bases outside the gene matches: 1. Per the germline V gene, CDR1 is SGHAT and CDR2 is FQNNGV. The CDR3 sequence is CASSLGQGYTGELFF. CDR3 bases: TGTGCCAGCAGCTTAGGACAGGGGTACACCGGGGAGCTGTTTTTT.

CDR3 sequence reads: CSVEDELGDGYTF. The CDR3 DNA is TGCAGCGTTGAAGATGAACTGGGTGATGGCTACACCTTC. The rearrangement joins TRBV29-1 to TRBJ1-2; D is ambiguous. Trimming shortened V by 0 bases and J by 6 bases, and 11 bases separated the two germline ends. Germline V gene data show CDR1 as SQVTM and CDR2 as ANQGSEA. The CDR3 sequence is 13 residues long.

This clonotype was counted many times. The gene calls are TRBV11-1 and TRBJ2-1; no reliable D call. V lost 4 bases to trimming and J lost 5 bases, with 9 bases between them. The CDR3 covers 13 residues. Germline CDR1 reads SGHAT; CDR2 reads FQDESV (reference sequence). The CDR3 bases are TGTGCCAGCAGCTCGGACCTTAACAATGAGCAGTTCTTC. Amino acid sequence: CASSSDLNNEQFF. Full variable domain (remainder filled in from reference TRBV11-1 and TRBJ2-1): EAEVAQSPRYKITEKSQAVAFWCDPISGHATLYWYRQILGQGPELLVQFQDESVVDDSQLPKDRFSAERLKGVDSTLKIQPAELGDSAMYLCASSSDLNNEQFFGPGTRLTVL.

The chain joins TRBV15 to TRBJ2-1; the match to TRBD1 covers 7 bases. CDR3 size: 14 residues. Germline CDR1 reads LNHNV; CDR2 reads YYDKDF (reference sequence). The J segment lost 4 bases and the V segment lost 4 bases, leaving 4 bases of the junction unmatched. CDR3 amino acids: CATSTTGNYNEQFF. DNA of the CDR3: TGTGCCACCAGCACGACAGGGAATTACAATGAGCAGTTCTTC.

The chain has TRBV27 and TRBJ1-2; 7 nucleotides match TRBD1. The germline CDR1 and CDR2 sequences are MNHEY and SMNVEV (reference sequence). The V and J ends lost 3 bases and 5 bases, in that order; junction bases with no gene match: 3. This CDR3 comprises 13 residues. The CDR3 DNA sequence: TGTGCCAGCAGTTTGACAGGGTCTTATGGCTACACCTTC. This translates into CASSLTGSYGYTF.

The V call is TRBV28, the J call TRBJ1-1; no clear D. V shed 0 bases and J shed 1 base, with 12 bases lying between them. Per germline, CDR1 MDHEN and CDR2 SYDVKM. The length of the CDR3 is 16 residues. The CDR3 sequence is CASSLCTFAKNTEAFF. The CDR3 nucleotides read TGTGCCAGCAGTTTATGCACCTTCGCAAAGAACACTGAAGCTTTCTTT.

The J gene is TRBJ2-3, the V gene TRBV6-1; the D gene could be TRBD1 or TRBD2 (6 bases each). V was pared by 5 bases and J by 4 bases, with 13 bases between. Per germline, CDR1 MNHNS and CDR2 SASEGT. The length of the CDR3 is 14 residues. The CDR3 DNA is TGTGCCAGCAGTCGTCCGGGGGCGGCAGATACGCAGTATTTT. It translates to CASSRPGAADTQYF.

This clonotype was observed many times. The chain has TRBV5-1 and TRBJ2-7; the D gene is possibly TRBD1 (6 bases). The ends were cut back, 1 base at V and 1 base at J, with 12 bases in the middle. This CDR3 is built from 15 residues. The germline CDR1 and CDR2 sequences are SGHRS and YFSETQ. Here the CDR3 reads CASSLWAGASYEQYF. The CDR3 bases are TGCGCCAGCAGCTTGTGGGCAGGGGCTTCCTACGAGCAGTACTTC.

The chain employs TRBV27 and TRBJ2-3; D perhaps matches TRBD2 (6 bases). V was trimmed by 8 bases and J by 6 bases, leaving 21 bases between them. Germline CDR1 is MNHEY and CDR2 is SMNVEV (reference sequence). The CDR3 is 15 residues long. DNA of the CDR3: TGTGCCAGCGGGACTTCACTCAACTTTCCCGATACGCAGTATTTT. Protein sequence: CASGTSLNFPDTQYF.

The CDR3 nucleotides are TGTGCCAGCAGCTCCCGGGACTTCACAGATACGCAGTATTTT. It translates to CASSSRDFTDTQYF. The chain recombines TRBV7-9 with TRBJ2-3; a possible D gene is TRBD2 (6 bases). Deletions cut 4 bases from V and 2 bases from J, with 10 bases between. Germline V lookup: CDR1 SEHNR, CDR2 FQNEAQ (reference sequence). This CDR3 is 14 amino acids long.

This clonotype showed up just a few times. The V gene is TRBV10-3, the J gene TRBJ2-7; 8 nucleotides align to TRBD1. V trimming: 2 bases; J trimming: 3 bases; junction bases outside the gene matches: 0. This CDR3 spans 13 amino acids. Germline loops: CDR1 ENHRY, CDR2 SYGVKD. The CDR3 reads CAISEDRGYEQYV. Written as DNA, the CDR3 is TGTGCCATCAGTGAGGACAGGGGCTACGAGCAGTACGTC.

This clonotype appeared a few times. As DNA, the CDR3 is TGTGCCAGCAGCCAAGGACAGGGGCGAAATTCACCCCTCCACTTT. Protein sequence: CASSQGQGRNSPLHF. The rearrangement links TRBV5-4 to TRBJ1-6; 9 nucleotides line up with TRBD1. Germline V gene data show CDR1 as SGHNT and CDR2 as YYREEE (reference sequence). This CDR3 spans 15 amino acids. The trim removed 4 bases at V and 7 bases at J, leaving 6 bases unmatched.

This clonotype has ten or more counts. The rearrangement joins TRBV4-1 to TRBJ2-7; 8 positions agree with TRBD1. This CDR3 contains 16 residues. CDR1 MGHRA and CDR2 YSYEKL come from the germline V gene. J gave up 2 bases and V 0 bases, and 6 bases lay outside the gene matches. CDR3 amino acids: CASSQDLPQGAYEQYV. CDR3 DNA sequence: TGCGCCAGCAGCCAAGATCTCCCACAGGGGGCCTACGAGCAGTACGTC.

V and J are TRBV27 and TRBJ2-2; 9 nucleotides agree with TRBD2. Germline V gene lookup returns CDR1 MNHEY and CDR2 SMNVEV (reference sequence). CDR3 length equals 17 residues. The V gene end was trimmed by 5 bases and the J gene end by 0 bases; junction bases not matched to a gene: 7. This chain's CDR3 is CASSTYSGGPNTGELFF. DNA of the CDR3: TGTGCCAGCAGTACTTATAGCGGGGGCCCGAACACCGGGGAGCTGTTTTTT.

The V call is TRBV2, the J call TRBJ2-7; D call uncertain. CDR3 length: 15 residues. Trimming took 4 bases from V and 6 from J, leaving 19 bases between them. Germline lookup yields CDR1 SNHLY and CDR2 FYNNEI. Here the CDR3 reads CASSVGFTGGFEQYF. CDR3 nucleotide sequence: TGTGCCAGCAGTGTTGGTTTTACCGGCGGTTTCGAGCAGTACTTC.

The chain is built from TRBV4-3 and TRBJ2-5, with 9 positions matching TRBD1. The CDR3 loop spans 16 amino acids. V shed 0 bases and J 4 bases; nucleotides not matched to a gene: 6. Per germline, CDR1 LGHNA and CDR2 YSLEER. In nucleotides, the CDR3 is TGCGCCAGCAGCCAAGAAAAGGGGACAGGGAGAGAGACCCAGTACTTC. Protein product: CASSQEKGTGRETQYF.

The rearrangement links TRBV4-1 to TRBJ1-1; 8 bases are shared with TRBD1. The CDR3 is 15 amino acids. The V and J ends lost 0 bases and 4 bases, in that order; junction bases with no gene match: 4. The germline V gene has CDR1 MGHRA and CDR2 YSYEKL. Here the CDR3 reads CASSQDVRGPTEAFF. For the CDR3, the DNA is TGCGCCAGCAGCCAAGATGTCAGGGGGCCCACTGAAGCTTTCTTT.

This clonotype was recorded a few times. V is TRBV20-1 and J is TRBJ2-5, with D possibly matching TRBD1 (6 bases). The germline V gene encodes CDR1 DFQATT and CDR2 SNEGSKA (reference sequence). This CDR3 is 15 amino acids long. V shed 3 bases and J shed 4 bases, with 18 bases lying between them. CDR3 nucleotides: TGCAGTGCTAGGCGCCAGGACAGTTTGTTAGAGACCCAGTACTTC. Amino acid sequence: CSARRQDSLLETQYF.

This clonotype was counted between two and nine times. The J gene is TRBJ2-1, the V gene TRBV6-5; 9 nucleotides match TRBD1. V was pared by 2 bases and J by 2 bases, with 10 bases of the junction left unmatched. Germline CDR1 MNHEY, CDR2 SVGAGI. The CDR3 is 18 amino acids. Here the CDR3 reads CASSYRHPRDRAYNEQFF. CDR3 coding DNA: TGTGCCAGCAGTTACCGACATCCACGGGACAGGGCCTACAATGAGCAGTTCTTC.

CDR3 sequence (DNA): TGCAGTGCTAGTTCGCCTAGCGGGGGGGTTCACAATGAGCAGTTCTTC. Translating it yields CSASSPSGGVHNEQFF. V and J are TRBV20-1 and TRBJ2-1; 12 bases are shared with TRBD2. The CDR3 consists of 16 residues. Germline CDR1 and CDR2: DFQATT and SNEGSKA (reference sequence). V shed 3 bases, J shed 5 bases, and the junction held 8 bases outside the gene matches.

In this sample, this clonotype turned up many times. The CDR3 bases are TGTGCCAGCAGTCGGGCGGGGGATACGCAGTATTTT. Translating gives CASSRAGDTQYF. The chain has TRBV25-1 and TRBJ2-3; tentative D call: TRBD2 (6 bases). This CDR3 contains 12 residues. V gave up 5 bases and J gave up 6 bases, with 9 bases separating them. Germline loops: CDR1 MGHDK, CDR2 SYGVNS.